Below are 21 T cell receptor beta chains sequenced from a single sample in a study of OX40 agonist ivuxolimab in advanced cancers. TCRdb's copy holds only in-frame clones and misses some; the assay was immunoSEQ multiplex PCR. The sample lists approximately 90,000 clones, roughly 89% occurring once. Sequencing was performed on CD4+ or CD8+ T cells sorted from blood, taken in a trial of the OX40 agonist ivuxolimab. The receptors shown here come from an adult with an advanced solid tumor such as melanoma, head and neck, liver or kidney cancer.

About this clone: Within the sample, other DNA sequences also encode this same CDR3. The V and J genes are TRBV7-6 and TRBJ1-1; unclear D gene. The CDR3 has 14 residues. CDR1 and CDR2 (germline): SGHVS, FNYEAQ. V dropped 1 base and J dropped 1 base, with 7 bases sitting between them. This chain's CDR3 is CASSLVRGNTEAFF. CDR3 DNA: TGTGCCAGCAGCTTAGTTCGGGGGAACACTGAAGCTTTCTTT. The full variable domain, in which reference TRBV7-6 and TRBJ1-1 provide the parts outside the CDR3, is GAGVSQSPRYKVTKRGQDVALRCDPISGHVSLYWYRQALGQGPEFLTYFNYEAQQDKSGLPNDRFSAERPEGSISTLTIQRTEQRDSAMYRCASSLVRGNTEAFFGQGTRLTVV.

The chain carries TRBV5-8 and TRBJ2-7; D may be TRBD1 or TRBD2 (5 bases each). The CDR3 loop spans 16 amino acids. Germline V gives CDR1 SGHTS, CDR2 YDEGEE. V gave up 1 base and J gave up 3 bases, with 17 bases separating them. This CDR3 is CASSLTTGTENYEQYF. As DNA, the CDR3 is TGTGCCAGCAGCTTGACTACCGGGACGGAGAACTACGAGCAGTACTTC.

The chain is built from TRBV18 and TRBJ1-6, with D hard to call. Trimming cost V 1 base and J 12 bases, with 13 bases left between them. Germline V gene sequence: CDR1 KGHSH, CDR2 LQKENI. This CDR3 comprises 14 residues. The CDR3 DNA follows: TGTGCCAGCTCACCACTGGACTCTTCCATACCCCTCCACTTT. It codes for CASSPLDSSIPLHF.

The chain has TRBV4-3 and TRBJ1-1; D is uncertain. Germline loops: CDR1 LGHNA, CDR2 YSLEER. CDR3 length equals 13 residues. V was clipped by 3 bases and J by 1 base, with 6 bases between them. The CDR3 DNA reads TGCGCCAGCAGCCAGGTGTGGAACACTGAAGCTTTCTTT. This translates into CASSQVWNTEAFF.

V and J are TRBV19 and TRBJ1-1, with D uncertain. Per germline, CDR1 LNHDA and CDR2 SQIVND (reference sequence). V lost 1 base, J lost 3 bases, and 9 bases lay in between. The CDR3 runs 14 residues. This chain's CDR3 is CASSIGGVDTEAFF. The CDR3 bases are TGTGCCAGTAGTATAGGGGGTGTAGACACTGAAGCTTTCTTT.

V gene TRBV4-1 combines with J gene TRBJ2-7, with D tentatively TRBD1 (5 bases). Deletions cut 1 base from V and 6 bases from J, with 13 bases between. The CDR3 has 14 residues. CDR1 and CDR2 from the germline V gene are MGHRA and YSYEKL. This CDR3 is CASSQGGRLGEQYF. The CDR3, as DNA: TGCGCCAGCAGCCAAGGGGGCAGGCTGGGCGAGCAGTACTTC.

The chain has TRBV2 and TRBJ2-6; 9 bases are a match to TRBD1. CDR3 length: 24 residues. The germline gives CDR1 SNHLY, CDR2 FYNNEI. V lost 8 bases and J lost 0; bases outside the gene matches: 29. In nucleotides, the CDR3 is TGTGCCAGCCTTCATCTATTGGGACAGGACAGGGGAGTTTCTCCAAGCTCTGGGGCCAACGTCCTGACTTTC. This codes for CASLHLLGQDRGVSPSSGANVLTF.

The rearrangement links TRBV6-1 to TRBJ1-2; the D is unclear. Germline loops: CDR1 MNHNS, CDR2 SASEGT. This CDR3 comprises 14 residues. V shed 3 bases and J shed 4 bases, with 12 bases lying between them. For the CDR3, the DNA is TGTGCCAGCAGTGAGGTAGGGCCGAGCTATGGCTACACCTTC. Amino acid sequence: CASSEVGPSYGYTF.

The V gene is TRBV6-5, the J gene TRBJ2-1, with 7 bases lining up with TRBD2. This CDR3 contains 14 residues. Germline V gene lookup returns CDR1 MNHEY and CDR2 SVGAGI. After removal of 0 bases from V and 8 bases from J, the junction contained 4 bases not matched to a gene. CDR3 nucleotides: TGTGCCAGCAGTTACTCGGGGGGGGGAGATGAGCAGTTCTTC. Amino acid sequence: CASSYSGGGDEQFF.

The CDR3, as DNA: TGTGCCAGCAGCGGCGGGGCGGGCTCAATAGGAACAGATACGCAGTATTTT. Translating gives CASSGGAGSIGTDTQYF. The chain employs TRBV9 and TRBJ2-3, with D perhaps TRBD2 (6 bases). Germline-derived CDR1 and CDR2 are SGDLS and YYNGEE. The CDR3 covers 17 residues. V dropped 3 bases and J dropped 3 bases, with 20 bases sitting between them.

The gene calls are TRBV18 and TRBJ2-1; no reliable D call. Germline V gene sequence: CDR1 KGHSH, CDR2 LQKENI. This CDR3 has 13 amino acids. V shed 1 base and J shed 8 bases, with 9 bases lying between them. CDR3 sequence (DNA): TGTGCCAGCTCACCACGAGAACTTTATGAGCAGTTCTTC. Protein: CASSPRELYEQFF.

This chain uses TRBV27 with TRBJ1-2, with a weak D call TRBD1 (5 bases). The CDR3 is made up of 14 amino acids. Germline assignment: CDR1 MNHEY and CDR2 SMNVEV (reference sequence). Trimming took off 7 bases at V and 3 bases at J, with 15 bases between the two ends. The CDR3 nucleotides are TGTGCCAGCAAATATACAGGAAAACACTATGGCTACACCTTC. It translates to CASKYTGKHYGYTF.

This clone has only one observation. The chain uses TRBV15 and TRBJ1-2; a possible D gene is TRBD1 (6 bases). The germline CDR1 and CDR2 sequences are LNHNV and YYDKDF (reference sequence). V gave up 1 base and J gave up 5 bases, with 14 bases separating them. This CDR3 is built from 15 residues. CDR3 in amino acids: CATSRVGRGVYGYTF. CDR3 coding DNA: TGTGCCACCAGCAGAGTTGGCAGGGGAGTTTATGGCTACACCTTC.

This chain joins TRBV2 and TRBJ1-6, with no clear D. CDR3 size: 13 residues. V was cut by 10 bases and J by 7 bases, with 14 bases left in between. The germline CDR1 and CDR2 sequences are SNHLY and FYNNEI. CDR3 nucleotide sequence: TGTGCCATAGTTATTTTCCGGAATTCACCCCTCCACTTT. Amino acid sequence: CAIVIFRNSPLHF.

There are a few counts of this clone. The J gene is TRBJ2-7, the V gene TRBV2, with D unclear. Per germline, CDR1 SNHLY and CDR2 FYNNEI. The V and J ends lost 7 bases and 1 base respectively, with 8 bases between them. The CDR3 extends over 12 amino acids. The CDR3 protein is CASTPYSYEQYF. The CDR3, as DNA: TGTGCCAGCACCCCCTATTCCTACGAGCAGTACTTC.

The rearrangement links TRBV9 to TRBJ2-1; maybe TRBD2 (5 bases). In germline, CDR1 is SGDLS, CDR2 YYNGEE. The ends were cut back, 0 bases at V and 9 bases at J, with 10 bases in the middle. This CDR3 contains 13 residues. Here the CDR3 reads CASSVDLGGEQFF. The DNA for the CDR3 is TGTGCCAGCAGCGTAGATCTTGGAGGTGAGCAGTTCTTC.

The sample holds one count of this clone. This chain uses TRBV7-2 with TRBJ1-3, with D possibly being TRBD1 (6 bases). This CDR3 is 15 amino acids long. Germline CDR1 SGHTA, CDR2 FQGNSA. The V and J ends lost 4 bases and 1 base respectively, with 11 bases between them. This chain's CDR3 is CASSYSTGSGNTIYF. DNA of the CDR3: TGTGCCAGCAGCTACTCCACAGGGTCTGGAAACACCATATATTTT.

The rearrangement joins TRBV7-2 to TRBJ2-3; no definite D call. Germline CDR1 and CDR2: SGHTA and FQGNSA. The CDR3 has 15 residues. V gave up 5 bases and J gave up 2 bases, with 14 bases separating them. CDR3 nucleotides: TGTGCCAGCAGCAAAGCTTTAGCAGCCACAGATACGCAGTATTTT. This gives the protein CASSKALAATDTQYF.

The chain couples TRBV19 to TRBJ2-1; D call uncertain. This CDR3 is built from 11 residues. Per germline, CDR1 LNHDA and CDR2 SQIVND (reference sequence). Trimming removed 0 bases from V and 8 bases from J, with 2 bases in between. In DNA, the CDR3 is TGTGCCAGTAGTATAGAGCATGAGCAGTTCTTC. Protein: CASSIEHEQFF. The full variable domain, rest sourced from reference TRBV19 and TRBJ2-1, is DGGITQSPKYLFRKEGQNVTLSCEQNLNHDAMYWYRQDPGQGLRLIYYSQIVNDFQKGDIAEGYSVSREKKESFPLTVTSAQKNPTAFYLCASSIEHEQFFGPGTRLTVL.

The chain couples TRBV5-1 to TRBJ2-5; D gene ambiguous. Germline CDR1 SGHRS, CDR2 YFSETQ. V dropped 3 bases and J dropped 5 bases, with 11 bases sitting between them. This CDR3 region has 13 residues. The CDR3 nucleotides are TGCGCCAGCAGCTCAACCCTCGGGGAGACCCAGTACTTC. Its protein product is CASSSTLGETQYF.

The chain has TRBV19 and TRBJ1-2; 9 bases are shared with TRBD1. The trim removed 4 bases at V and 2 bases at J, leaving 5 bases unmatched. Looked up from germline, CDR1 is LNHDA and CDR2 is SQIVND (reference sequence). The CDR3 is 15 residues long. The CDR3 DNA sequence: TGTGCCAGTAGTAGGCCGGGACAGGGAAACTATGGCTACACCTTC. It encodes CASSRPGQGNYGYTF.